This TCR beta chain was profiled in a study of a mutant IDH1 vaccine in newly diagnosed glioma. Study-wide context: The therapy given earlier, which was standard therapy, consisted of radiotherapy, temozolomide, or both, and most of the patients received both. Visit timing is recorded as week 35 for V12 and week 47 for V13.

About this clone itself: Its cognate antigen is unknown.

CDR3 length: 14 residues. Germline V gives CDR1 MNHNS, CDR2 SASEGT. V was cut by 10 bases and J by 3 bases, with 15 bases left in between. Data came from immunoSEQ multiplex PCR; TCRdb stores just in-frame clones and leaves some out. The sample has about 48,000 clones, around 80% seen once. The time point is: week 35, safety follow-up. In every dose of vaccine, 300 ug of mutant IDH1 20-mer peptide was given alongside topical imiquimod. The origin of this receptor is a man aged 35 to 55 with glioma. The sample here was PBMCs, taken from a glioma patient whose treatment included an IDH1 peptide vaccine. The V and J genes are TRBV6-1 and TRBJ1-4; tentatively, D is TRBD1 (5 bases). DNA for the CDR3: TGTGCCACTAGGGGCGAACGATCTAATGAAAAACTGTTTTTT. Amino acid sequence: CATRGERSNEKLFF.